These 21 T cell receptor beta chains were sequenced from one sample in a study of shared clonotypes between healthy human individuals. The assay was immunoSEQ multiplex PCR, and TCRdb's table has in-frame clones only and misses some. The sample lists about 2,500,000 clones, around nine tenths seen once, with more than 0.12% in the top ten. The specimen sequenced was naive CD4+ T cells sorted from blood. Specified subset: CD45RA+ positively selected. The source of these receptors is a man younger than 35 in good health.

The rearrangement joins TRBV25-1 to TRBJ2-7, with 7 nucleotides matching TRBD2. The length of the CDR3 is 13 residues. The germline V gene encodes CDR1 MGHDK and CDR2 SYGVNS. J was trimmed by 2 bases and V by 3 bases; bases with no gene match: 1. CDR3 in DNA: TGTGCCAGCAGTGACGGGGGGACCTACGAGCAGTACTTC. Its translation is CASSDGGTYEQYF.

The chain couples TRBV19 to TRBJ2-7, with D maybe TRBD2 (6 bases). Germline V gene sequence: CDR1 LNHDA, CDR2 SQIVND (reference sequence). The CDR3 runs 14 residues. V lost 6 bases and J lost 6, with 18 bases in between. The CDR3 spells CASRAGPIVGEQYF. DNA for the CDR3: TGTGCCAGTAGGGCGGGACCAATCGTGGGCGAGCAGTACTTC.

This chain connects TRBV6-6 to TRBJ2-1; 12 bases are a match to TRBD2. The length of the CDR3 is 15 residues. The germline gives CDR1 MNHNY, CDR2 SVGAGI (reference sequence). Losses at the gene ends were 6 bases for V and 9 bases for J; bases not matched to a gene: 9. CDR3 nucleotides: TGTGCCAGCAGACGACTAGCGGGAGATCATAGTGAGCAGTTCTTC. Translating it yields CASRRLAGDHSEQFF.

The rearrangement uses TRBV30 and TRBJ1-2; 7 nucleotides match TRBD1. CDR1 is GTSNPN and CDR2 is SVGIG in the germline V gene (reference sequence). The CDR3 is made up of 12 amino acids. V dropped 4 bases and J dropped 7; count of bases not matched to a gene: 6. The chain's CDR3 is CAWKGARFGYTF. Here the CDR3 DNA reads TGTGCCTGGAAGGGGGCAAGGTTTGGCTACACCTTC.

Worth noting for this clone: The sample contains more than one DNA sequence encoding this CDR3. This sequence joins TRBV5-1 and TRBJ1-2; no definite D call. Per germline, CDR1 SGHRS and CDR2 YFSETQ. Trimming took off 1 base at V and 6 bases at J, with 7 bases between the two ends. The CDR3 has 12 residues. CDR3 nucleotides: TGCGCCAGCAGCTTGAGTAGGGATGGCTACACCTTC. Its translation is CASSLSRDGYTF.

The J gene is TRBJ1-5, the V gene TRBV11-1; D uncertain. V was clipped by 2 bases and J by 3 bases, with 11 bases between them. In germline, CDR1 is SGHAT, CDR2 FQDESV (reference sequence). The CDR3 sequence is 15 residues long. CDR3 nucleotide sequence: TGTGCCAGCAGCTTACATGGACGGGTCAATCAGCCCCAGCATTTT. Encoded protein: CASSLHGRVNQPQHF.

The rearrangement uses TRBV7-2 and TRBJ2-7; 10 nucleotides align to TRBD2. The CDR3 covers 15 residues. Germline V CDR1 and CDR2: SGHTA, FQGNSA. The trim removed 5 bases at V and 0 bases at J, leaving 4 bases unmatched. In nucleotides, the CDR3 is TGTGCCAGCAGCGAAAGGACTAGCGGCTCCTACGAGCAGTACTTC. Amino acid sequence: CASSERTSGSYEQYF. The full variable domain, with the rest looked up from reference TRBV7-2 and TRBJ2-7, is GAGVSQSPSNKVTEKGKDVELRCDPISGHTALYWYRQSLGQGLEFLIYFQGNSAPDKSGLPSDRFSAERTGGSVSTLTIQRTQQEDSAVYLCASSERTSGSYEQYFGPGTRLTVT.

The chain uses TRBV6-5 and TRBJ2-7, with D possibly matching TRBD1 (5 bases). CDR3 size: 13 residues. Trimming shortened V by 6 bases and J by 3 bases, and 12 bases separated the two germline ends. The germline V gene has CDR1 MNHEY and CDR2 SVGAGI. The CDR3 loop is CASSLDRNYEQYF. Written as DNA, the CDR3 is TGTGCCAGCAGCCTCGACAGAAACTACGAGCAGTACTTC.

As regards this clone: The same CDR3 is also encoded by other DNA sequences in this sample. The chain uses TRBV9 and TRBJ1-2; no definite D call. V gave up 1 base and J gave up 3 bases, with 7 bases separating them. This CDR3 is built from 13 residues. Germline assignment: CDR1 SGDLS and CDR2 YYNGEE. The CDR3 DNA sequence: TGTGCCAGCAGCGTACGGGTGGACTATGGCTACACCTTC. It yields the protein CASSVRVDYGYTF.

In its sample, this clone was seen once. V usage is TRBV10-1 and J usage is TRBJ2-5; 9 positions match TRBD1. The CDR3 loop spans 14 amino acids. Trimming cost V 2 bases and J 4 bases; bases outside gene matches: 2. Germline CDR1 reads WNHNN; CDR2 reads SYGVQD (reference sequence). The CDR3 spells CASSEGTGLETQYF. The CDR3 region has the DNA TGCGCCAGCAGTGAGGGGACAGGGTTAGAGACCCAGTACTTC.

The chain uses TRBV25-1 and TRBJ1-4; perhaps TRBD1 as D (6 bases). V gave up 5 bases and J gave up 2 bases, with 12 bases separating them. CDR1 is MGHDK, CDR2 SYGVNS, per germline. The CDR3 loop spans 15 amino acids. CDR3 residues: CASSLQGMTNEKLFF. The DNA for the CDR3 is TGTGCCAGCAGTCTCCAGGGGATGACTAATGAAAAACTGTTTTTT.

The V call is TRBV6-1, the J call TRBJ2-1, with D tentatively TRBD1 (6 bases). The CDR3 runs to 13 residues. V lost 6 bases to trimming and J lost 8 bases, with 14 bases between them. Germline loops: CDR1 MNHNS, CDR2 SASEGT. This chain's CDR3 is CASRDQGLHEQFF. The DNA of the CDR3 is TGTGCCAGCAGGGACCAGGGGTTACATGAGCAGTTCTTC.

The chain is built from TRBV7-9 and TRBJ1-2; D perhaps matches TRBD1 (5 bases). This CDR3 is built from 17 residues. Germline values: CDR1 SEHNR, CDR2 FQNEAQ (reference sequence). Trimming stripped 0 bases from V and 3 bases from J, with 17 bases between. CDR3 sequence (DNA): TGTGCCAGCAGCTTAGCTTTAGGAGGGGCTTCGTACTATGGCTACACCTTC. Encoded protein: CASSLALGGASYYGYTF.

The chain uses TRBV4-1 and TRBJ1-4; 10 bases match TRBD1. CDR3 length: 16 residues. Looked up from germline, CDR1 is MGHRA and CDR2 is YSYEKL. Unmatched junction bases numbered 9, after V lost 4 bases and J lost 7 bases. This CDR3 reads CASSPGKTGGGEKLFF. The CDR3 DNA follows: TGCGCCAGCAGCCCCGGGAAGACAGGGGGCGGTGAAAAACTGTTTTTT.

The V and J genes are TRBV7-2 and TRBJ2-7; 10 bases line up with TRBD1. The CDR3 spans 15 residues. V lost 5 bases, J lost 7 bases, and 11 bases stayed unmatched. Germline V lookup: CDR1 SGHTA, CDR2 FQGNSA. The CDR3 sequence: CASSRPGTGVREQYF. The CDR3 DNA sequence: TGTGCCAGCAGCCGCCCCGGGACAGGGGTTCGGGAGCAGTACTTC.

The chain carries TRBV29-1 and TRBJ2-3; 8 positions agree with TRBD2. Germline CDR1 reads SQVTM; CDR2 reads ANQGSEA. Germline trimming cut 6 bases from V and 1 base from J; bases unmatched to any gene: 3. The CDR3 contains 13 residues. CDR3 DNA sequence: TGCAGCGTCAGAGCGGGAGGCACAGATACGCAGTATTTT. It translates to CSVRAGGTDTQYF.

J is TRBJ1-3 and V is TRBV28; maybe TRBD1 (5 bases). Trimming removed 9 bases at V and 2 bases at J, with 11 bases between. The CDR3 has 13 amino acids. Looked up from germline, CDR1 is MDHEN and CDR2 is SYDVKM. CDR3 DNA: TGTGCCAGTGGGGGTCGTCCTGGAAACACCATATATTTT. Protein product: CASGGRPGNTIYF.

The CDR3 nucleotides are TGTGCCAGCGAGGGCACCGGGGAGCTGTTTTTT. Translation: CASEGTGELFF. This chain uses TRBV28 with TRBJ2-2, with D perhaps matching TRBD2 (5 bases). The CDR3 is 11 residues long. The V and J ends lost 8 bases and 4 bases respectively, with 5 bases between them. Germline V lookup: CDR1 MDHEN, CDR2 SYDVKM.

The genes are TRBV5-4 and TRBJ1-1; D is ambiguous. The CDR3 covers 17 residues. Germline CDR1 is SGHNT and CDR2 is YYREEE (reference sequence). V gave up 4 bases and J gave up 6 bases, with 25 bases separating them. This chain's CDR3 is CASSVGGPNALVAEAFF. The CDR3, as DNA: TGTGCCAGCAGCGTCGGAGGTCCAAATGCCCTTGTCGCTGAAGCTTTCTTT.

The gene calls are TRBV5-1 and TRBJ2-3; the D call may be TRBD1 or TRBD2 (5 bases each). The CDR3 consists of 15 residues. Trimming pared 2 bases from V and 6 bases from J, leaving 16 bases between. The germline CDR1 and CDR2 sequences are SGHRS and YFSETQ. CDR3 amino acids: CASSFAGLKGDTQYF. The DNA of the CDR3 is TGCGCCAGCAGCTTTGCGGGTCTTAAGGGGGATACGCAGTATTTT.

On this clone: Other DNA sequences of this sample code for an identical CDR3. The chain links TRBV18 to TRBJ2-3; 11 bases line up with TRBD2. Germline CDR1 is KGHSH and CDR2 is LQKENI. V lost 4 bases to trimming and J lost 4 bases; unmatched junction nucleotides: 1. This CDR3 contains 14 residues. This CDR3 reads CASSRSGRADTQYF. In DNA, the CDR3 is TGTGCCAGCTCACGTAGCGGGAGGGCAGATACGCAGTATTTT.